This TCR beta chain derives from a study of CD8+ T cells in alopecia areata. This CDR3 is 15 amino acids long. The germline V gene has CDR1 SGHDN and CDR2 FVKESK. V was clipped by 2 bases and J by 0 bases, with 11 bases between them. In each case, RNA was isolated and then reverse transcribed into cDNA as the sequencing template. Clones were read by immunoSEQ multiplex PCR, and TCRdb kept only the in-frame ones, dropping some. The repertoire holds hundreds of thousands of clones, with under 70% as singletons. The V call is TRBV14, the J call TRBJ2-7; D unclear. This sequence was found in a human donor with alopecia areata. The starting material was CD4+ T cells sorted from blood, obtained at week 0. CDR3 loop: CASSQIDRHSYEQYF. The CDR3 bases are TGTGCCAGCAGCCAAATAGACCGTCACTCCTACGAGCAGTACTTC. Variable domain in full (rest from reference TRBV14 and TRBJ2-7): EAGVTQFPSHSVIEKGQTVTLRCDPISGHDNLYWYRRVMGKEIKFLLHFVKESKQDESGMPNNRFLAERTGGTYSTLKVQPAELEDSGVYFCASSQIDRHSYEQYFGPGTRLTVT.